What follows is one T cell receptor (beta chain) and its context. The data originate from a study of shared clonotypes between healthy human individuals. Repertoires were generated with immunoSEQ multiplex PCR, while TCRdb's copy carries only in-frame clones and drops some. The table has a few million clones, 85% to 95% seen once. With 1 base removed from V and 0 bases from J, the gap between germline ends came to 10 bases. CDR1 and CDR2 (germline): GTSNPN, SVGIG (reference sequence). CDR3 length: 15 residues. The sequenced sample consisted of naive CD4+ T cells from PBMCs. Subset defined: CD45RA+ positively selected. The clonotype originates from a man aged 18 to 35 in good health. Some clones in this sample may be carry-over from other donors' samples. The chain joins TRBV30 to TRBJ1-5; D possibly corresponds to TRBD1 (5 bases). The CDR3, as DNA: TGTGCCTGGAGTGAAGGGGATTATAGCAATCAGCCCCAGCATTTT. This codes for CAWSEGDYSNQPQHF.